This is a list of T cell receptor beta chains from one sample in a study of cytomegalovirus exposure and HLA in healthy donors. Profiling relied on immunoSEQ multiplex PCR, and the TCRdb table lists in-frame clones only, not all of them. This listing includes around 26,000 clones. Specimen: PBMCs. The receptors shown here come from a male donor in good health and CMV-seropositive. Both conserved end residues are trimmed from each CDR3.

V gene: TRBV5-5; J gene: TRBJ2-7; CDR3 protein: ASGTGGEMDEQY
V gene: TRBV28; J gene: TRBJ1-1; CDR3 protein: ASSPDRVPYLMNTEAF
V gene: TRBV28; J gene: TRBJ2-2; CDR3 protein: ASSLVWRENTGELF
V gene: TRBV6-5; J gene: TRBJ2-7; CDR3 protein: ASSYRKRGYYEQY
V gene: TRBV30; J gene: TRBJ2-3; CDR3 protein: AWSRLADSTDTQY
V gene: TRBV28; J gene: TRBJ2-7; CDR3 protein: ATSRTSGYYEQY
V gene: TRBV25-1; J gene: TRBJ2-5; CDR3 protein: ASSTQGASGETQY
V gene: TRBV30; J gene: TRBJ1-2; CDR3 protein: AWSGTGGTYGYT
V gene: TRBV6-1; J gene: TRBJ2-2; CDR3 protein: ASSVQGLANTGELF
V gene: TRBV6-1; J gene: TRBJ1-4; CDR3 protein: ASSADRVVVGF
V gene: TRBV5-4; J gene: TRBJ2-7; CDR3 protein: ASSLVGTTYEQY
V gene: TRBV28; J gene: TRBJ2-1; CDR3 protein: ASTLGPPRREQF
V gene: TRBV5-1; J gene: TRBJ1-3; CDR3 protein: ASSLQGRNTIY
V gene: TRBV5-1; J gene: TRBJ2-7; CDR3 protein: ASSWGQGPVHEQY
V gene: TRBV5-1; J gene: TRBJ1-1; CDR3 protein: ASSLASWANTEAF
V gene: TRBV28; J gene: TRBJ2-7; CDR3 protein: ATLYGDEQY
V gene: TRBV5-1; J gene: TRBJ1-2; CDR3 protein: ASSLGQGTPYGYT
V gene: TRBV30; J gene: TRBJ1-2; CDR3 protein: ACTGGAYGYT
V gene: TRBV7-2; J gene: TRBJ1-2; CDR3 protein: ASSLPEQGARGYT
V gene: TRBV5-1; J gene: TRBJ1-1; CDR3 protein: ASSFQTSNTEAF
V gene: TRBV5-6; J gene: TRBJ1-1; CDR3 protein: ASSQMTGVGEKAF
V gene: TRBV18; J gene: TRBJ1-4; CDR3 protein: ASSPQPGYATNEKLF
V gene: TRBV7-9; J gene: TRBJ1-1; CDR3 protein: ASSLGVVLEAF
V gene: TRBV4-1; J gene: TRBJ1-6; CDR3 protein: ASSRPTGDNSPLH
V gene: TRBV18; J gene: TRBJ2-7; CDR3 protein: ASSPIRDRSSYEQY
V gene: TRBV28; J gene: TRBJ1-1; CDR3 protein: ASSLRGGGLVAF
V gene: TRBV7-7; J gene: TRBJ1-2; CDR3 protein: ASSPRIGAGYT
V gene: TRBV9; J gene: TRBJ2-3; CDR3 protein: ASSARGAGGRDRDTQY
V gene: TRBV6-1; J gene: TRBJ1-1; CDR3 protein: ASSEYGHFNTEAF
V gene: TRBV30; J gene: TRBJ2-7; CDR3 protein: AWRAGFAAHEQY
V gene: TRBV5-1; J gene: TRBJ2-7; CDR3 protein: ASSPSQGSFYEQY
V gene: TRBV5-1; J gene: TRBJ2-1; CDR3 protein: ASSLGQGYNEQF
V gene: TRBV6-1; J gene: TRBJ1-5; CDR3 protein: ASSMEVSGNQPQH
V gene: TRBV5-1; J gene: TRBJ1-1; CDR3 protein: ASSSFSGGGTEAF
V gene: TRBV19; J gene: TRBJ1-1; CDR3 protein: ASTDSRTANTEAF
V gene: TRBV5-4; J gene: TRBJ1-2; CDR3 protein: ASSLDREGGYT
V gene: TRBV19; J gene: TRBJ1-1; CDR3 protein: ASSPPRDTVMNTEAF
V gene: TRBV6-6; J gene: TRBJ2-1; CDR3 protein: ASSTRARGGNNEQF
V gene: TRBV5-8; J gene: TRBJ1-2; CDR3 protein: ASSPHVNYGYT
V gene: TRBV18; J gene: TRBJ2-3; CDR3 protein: ASSLEAGGPGTQY
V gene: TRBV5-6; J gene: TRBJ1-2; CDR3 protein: ASTLQGGYT
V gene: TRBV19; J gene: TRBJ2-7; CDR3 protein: ASSIGLAGKEY